One sample yielded the 14 T cell receptor beta chains listed below, sequenced in a study of shared clonotypes between healthy human individuals. Clones were sequenced by immunoSEQ multiplex PCR, and TCRdb holds only the in-frame ones, with some missing. The sample shows approximately 2.4 million clones, approximately 94% of them seen only once. The sample was naive CD4+ T cells sorted from blood. Described subset: CD45RA+ positively selected. Every receptor here comes from a man between 18 and 29 years old in good health.

The gene calls are TRBV28 and TRBJ1-4, with 11 bases lining up with TRBD1. Losses at the gene ends were 1 base for V and 8 bases for J; bases not matched to a gene: 9. This CDR3 contains 17 residues. In germline, CDR1 is MDHEN, CDR2 SYDVKM. CDR3 amino acids: CASSLFGQGAALEKLFF. DNA of the CDR3: TGTGCCAGCAGTTTATTCGGACAGGGGGCTGCATTGGAAAAACTGTTTTTT. Supplemented by reference TRBV28 and TRBJ1-4, the full variable domain reads DVKVTQSSRYLVKRTGEKVFLECVQDMDHENMFWYRQDPGLGLRLIYFSYDVKMKEKGDIPEGYSVSREKKERFSLILESASTNQTSMYLCASSLFGQGAALEKLFFGSGTQLSVL.

A note on this clone: This same CDR3 is encoded by further DNA sequences in the sample. The rearrangement uses TRBV5-1 and TRBJ2-2; 12 bases align to TRBD2. The germline V gene encodes CDR1 SGHRS and CDR2 YFSETQ. This CDR3 contains 15 residues. V was pared by 4 bases and J by 4 bases, with 2 bases of the junction left unmatched. The CDR3 sequence is CASSLGLAGTGELFF. CDR3 DNA: TGCGCCAGCAGCCTGGGACTAGCGGGCACCGGGGAGCTGTTTTTT. Full variable domain (missing parts from reference TRBV5-1 and TRBJ2-2): KAGVTQTPRYLIKTRGQQVTLSCSPISGHRSVSWYQQTPGQGLQFLFEYFSETQRNKGNFPGRFSGRQFSNSRSEMNVSTLELGDSALYLCASSLGLAGTGELFFGEGSRLTVL.

This clone has a handful of counts. The rearrangement uses TRBV7-9 and TRBJ1-5; TRBD1 might be the D (5 bases). Germline V lookup: CDR1 SEHNR, CDR2 FQNEAQ (reference sequence). The CDR3 loop spans 15 amino acids. The V end lost 4 bases, the J end lost 4 bases, and 14 bases lay between the germline ends. CDR3 amino acids: CASSSSDRINQPQHF. Here the CDR3 DNA reads TGTGCCAGCAGCTCTTCCGACAGAATTAATCAGCCCCAGCATTTT.

The chain combines TRBV2 with TRBJ2-1, with 8 bases aligning to TRBD2. V shed 7 bases and J 5 bases; nucleotides not matched to a gene: 7. The CDR3 totals 14 residues. The V gene's germline CDR1 is SNHLY and CDR2 FYNNEI. This chain's CDR3 is CASMRTSFDNEQFF. CDR3 in DNA: TGTGCCAGCATGAGGACTAGCTTTGACAATGAGCAGTTCTTC.

V is TRBV18 and J is TRBJ2-2; no reliable D call. Per the germline V gene, CDR1 is KGHSH and CDR2 is LQKENI. This CDR3 contains 14 residues. V lost 6 bases and J 3 bases, leaving 11 bases between the germline ends. CDR3 protein: CASSRGRDTGELFF. The CDR3 region has the DNA TGTGCCAGCTCCCGCGGTCGGGACACCGGGGAGCTGTTTTTT.

CDR3 nucleotides: TGCGCCAGCAGCCAAGAGCCACAATCGGGGGAGACCCAGTACTTC. Its translation: CASSQEPQSGETQYF. The V and J genes are TRBV4-1 and TRBJ2-5, with a possible D match to TRBD2 (5 bases). The CDR3 sequence is 15 residues long. Germline V gene sequence: CDR1 MGHRA, CDR2 YSYEKL. The V end was cut by 0 bases, the J end by 5 bases, with 13 bases between.

The V gene is TRBV7-2, the J gene TRBJ2-7; TRBD2 agrees at 7 bases. Trimming at V came to 1 base and at J to 0 bases, leaving 6 bases not matched to a gene. The CDR3 sequence is 16 residues long. Germline values: CDR1 SGHTA, CDR2 FQGNSA. CDR3 region: CASSLGLAVRSYEQYF. In DNA, the CDR3 is TGTGCCAGCAGCTTAGGGCTAGCGGTGCGCTCCTACGAGCAGTACTTC. The full variable domain, in which reference TRBV7-2 and TRBJ2-7 provide the parts outside the CDR3, is GAGVSQSPSNKVTEKGKDVELRCDPISGHTALYWYRQSLGQGLEFLIYFQGNSAPDKSGLPSDRFSAERTGGSVSTLTIQRTQQEDSAVYLCASSLGLAVRSYEQYFGPGTRLTVT.

V usage is TRBV30 and J usage is TRBJ2-1; D perhaps matches TRBD2 (6 bases). Trimming stripped 0 bases from V and 5 bases from J, with 14 bases between. This CDR3 spans 15 amino acids. CDR1 GTSNPN and CDR2 SVGIG come from the germline V gene (reference sequence). The chain's CDR3 is CAWSVRAGSHNEQFF. In nucleotides, the CDR3 is TGTGCCTGGAGTGTACGGGCGGGATCCCACAATGAGCAGTTCTTC. The full variable domain, rest sourced from reference TRBV30 and TRBJ2-1, is SQTIHQWPATLVQPVGSPLSLECTVEGTSNPNLYWYRQAAGRGLQLLFYSVGIGQISSEVPQNLSASRPQDRQFILSSKKLLLSDSGFYLCAWSVRAGSHNEQFFGPGTRLTVL.

V and J are TRBV2 and TRBJ2-2, with unresolved D. The CDR3 has 15 amino acids. Per germline, CDR1 SNHLY and CDR2 FYNNEI. Trimming shortened V by 2 bases and J by 1 base, and 8 bases separated the two germline ends. The CDR3: CASSEFPMNTGELFF. CDR3 bases: TGTGCCAGCAGTGAATTCCCGATGAACACCGGGGAGCTGTTTTTT.

This clone showed up just once. The V call is TRBV19, the J call TRBJ2-3; perhaps D is TRBD1 or TRBD2 (5 bases each). Trimming removed 5 bases at V and 1 base at J, with 10 bases between. The CDR3 spans 14 residues. Germline V gene sequence: CDR1 LNHDA, CDR2 SQIVND (reference sequence). The CDR3 spells CASSGGWGTDTQYF. The CDR3 region has the DNA TGTGCCAGTAGTGGGGGATGGGGCACAGATACGCAGTATTTT.

The V and J genes are TRBV4-1 and TRBJ2-2; D is ambiguous. Trimming took off 1 base at V and 5 bases at J, with 8 bases between the two ends. Germline V gene lookup returns CDR1 MGHRA and CDR2 YSYEKL. The CDR3 covers 14 residues. CDR3 in amino acids: CASSQVSPTGELFF. The CDR3 DNA reads TGCGCCAGCAGCCAAGTCTCCCCGACCGGGGAGCTGTTTTTT.

In this sample, this clone turned up once. This chain joins TRBV9 and TRBJ2-3; D is perhaps TRBD1 (5 bases). The V gene lost 1 base and the J gene lost 3 bases, with 12 bases spanning the gap. This CDR3 comprises 15 residues. CDR1 and CDR2 (germline): SGDLS, YYNGEE. The CDR3 bases are TGTGCCAGCAGCGTAAGGTGGGCAGGGACAGATACGCAGTATTTT. This codes for CASSVRWAGTDTQYF.

The CDR3 here is CASQDRGYQPQHF. The CDR3, as DNA: TGTGCCAGCCAGGACAGGGGGTATCAGCCCCAGCATTTT. V usage is TRBV6-6 and J usage is TRBJ1-5, with TRBD1 identical over 10 bases. V lost 8 bases and J lost 5; bases outside the gene matches: 3. Germline CDR1 MNHNY, CDR2 SVGAGI (reference sequence). The CDR3 spans 13 residues.

The CDR3, as DNA: TGCGCCAGCAGCCAGGGGGACAGGGTTACATCAGTCGGCTACACCTTC. Translation: CASSQGDRVTSVGYTF. This chain links TRBV4-3 with TRBJ1-2; 9 bases map to TRBD1. Per germline, CDR1 LGHNA and CDR2 YSLEER. The CDR3 length is 16 residues. The J segment lost 8 bases and the V segment lost 3 bases, leaving 13 bases of the junction unmatched.